Listed here are 4 T cell receptor beta chains from one sample, sequenced in a study of technical replicates of blood from several donors. The repertoire was sequenced with immunoSEQ multiplex PCR; TCRdb's copy has only in-frame clones and lacks some. This table has 85,000 to 100,000 clones, 95% appearing once. Material for sequencing was T cells isolated from PBMCs. The receptor source for this set is a human donor in good health.

The genes are TRBV5-1 and TRBJ2-2, with TRBD2 matching over 8 bases. Germline CDR1 SGHRS, CDR2 YFSETQ. With 3 bases clipped from V and 3 bases from J, the junction kept 4 bases outside the gene matches. There are 15 residues in the CDR3. The CDR3 sequence is CASSSTSVDTGELFF. The CDR3 coding sequence is TGCGCCAGCAGCTCGACTAGCGTTGACACCGGGGAGCTGTTTTTT.

The chain combines TRBV19 with TRBJ2-6; 9 bases line up with TRBD1. The CDR3 is 18 amino acids. The germline V gene has CDR1 LNHDA and CDR2 SQIVND (reference sequence). J lost 1 base, V lost 5 bases, and 9 bases had no gene match. The CDR3 spells CASSSPGQGESGANVLTF. The CDR3 region has the DNA TGTGCCAGTAGTTCGCCGGGACAGGGCGAATCTGGGGCCAACGTCCTGACTTTC.

In this sample, this clone turned up a few times. The chain has TRBV11-2 and TRBJ2-1; TRBD2 is a possible D gene (5 bases). V was trimmed by 1 base and J by 0 bases, leaving 7 bases between them. CDR3 length: 15 residues. In germline, CDR1 is SGHAT, CDR2 FQNNGV. CDR3 residues: CASSLVGVSYNEQFF. The CDR3 DNA sequence: TGTGCCAGCAGCTTAGTGGGAGTCTCCTACAATGAGCAGTTCTTC.

This clone has only one observation. V is TRBV2 and J is TRBJ2-4, with a weak D call TRBD1 (6 bases). V lost 6 bases to trimming and J lost 9 bases, with 18 bases between them. The CDR3 spans 14 residues. The germline CDR1 and CDR2 sequences are SNHLY and FYNNEI. CDR3 amino acids: CASRPEQGSSIQYF. The CDR3 coding sequence is TGTGCCAGCAGGCCCGAACAGGGTTCGAGCATTCAGTACTTC.